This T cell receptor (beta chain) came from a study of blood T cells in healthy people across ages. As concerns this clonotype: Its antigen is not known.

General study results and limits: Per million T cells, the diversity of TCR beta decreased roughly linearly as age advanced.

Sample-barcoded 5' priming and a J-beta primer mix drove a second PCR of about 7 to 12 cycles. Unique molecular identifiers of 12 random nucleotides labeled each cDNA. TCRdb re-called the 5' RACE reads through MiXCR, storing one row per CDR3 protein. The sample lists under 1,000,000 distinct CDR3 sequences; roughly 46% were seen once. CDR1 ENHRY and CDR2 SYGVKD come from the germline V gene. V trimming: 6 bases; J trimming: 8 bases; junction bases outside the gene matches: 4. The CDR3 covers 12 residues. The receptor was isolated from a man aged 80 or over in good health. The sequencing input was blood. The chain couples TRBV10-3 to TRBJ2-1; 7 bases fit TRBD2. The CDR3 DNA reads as TGTGCCATCAGCCTCGCGGGAGATGAGCAGTTCTTC. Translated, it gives CAISLAGDEQFF.